The 26 T cell receptor beta chains presented below share a single source sample, sequenced in a study of identical twins. A single record per CDR3 protein comes from TCRdb applying MiXCR to the 5' RACE reads. Among approximately 220,000 distinct CDR3 sequences listed, 7.5% were seen once. The same data also went into a second study, on yellow fever vaccine responses in identical twins.

Source material: memory (CD45RO+) T cells sorted from blood. The receptors were gathered from a woman younger than 35 in good health.

This chain links TRBV3-1 with TRBJ1-1; D might be TRBD1 (5 bases). With 0 bases removed from V and 1 base from J, the gap between germline ends came to 6 bases. Per the germline V gene, CDR1 is LGHDT and CDR2 is YNNKEL (reference sequence). The CDR3 covers 14 residues. The CDR3 region has the DNA TGTGCCAGCAGCCAAGAGACAGCGAACACTGAAGCTTTCTTT. Amino acids: CASSQETANTEAFF.

This clonotype was observed at least ten times. V gene TRBV29-1 combines with J gene TRBJ2-5; perhaps TRBD1 as D (5 bases). The germline V gene encodes CDR1 SQVTM and CDR2 ANQGSEA. CDR3 length: 13 amino acids. V lost 3 bases, J lost 4 bases, and 12 bases lay in between. The CDR3 coding sequence is TGCAGCGTTGACCTGGGTAGGGGAGAGACCCAGTACTTC. It translates to CSVDLGRGETQYF.

The table lists this clonotype with many counts. DNA for the CDR3: TGTGCCACCAGTGACCTAGCGGGGGGGCCGGCCGGGGAGCTGTTTTTT. This sequence encodes CATSDLAGGPAGELFF. The chain joins TRBV24-1 to TRBJ2-2, with TRBD2 matching 12 bases. CDR3 length: 16 amino acids. After removal of 4 bases from V and 6 bases from J, the junction contained 5 bases not matched to a gene. Germline CDR1 KGHDR, CDR2 SFDVKD.

The chain is built from TRBV7-8 and TRBJ2-7; D not certain. The germline V and J ends were trimmed by 6 bases and 2 bases, with 8 bases remaining between them. Per the germline V gene, CDR1 is SGHVS and CDR2 is FQNEAQ. The CDR3 is 12 residues long. CDR3 nucleotide sequence: TGTGCCAGCAGTTCGTCCCCCTACGAGCAGTACTTC. Its protein product is CASSSSPYEQYF.

The V and J genes are TRBV4-3 and TRBJ2-7; 10 positions agree with TRBD2. Germline trimming cut 1 base from V and 4 bases from J; bases unmatched to any gene: 4. Looked up from germline, CDR1 is LGHNA and CDR2 is YSLEER. The CDR3 extends over 15 amino acids. CDR3 coding DNA: TGCGCCAGCAGCCAAGCTCCTAGCGGGGGTTACGAGCAGTACTTC. It yields the protein CASSQAPSGGYEQYF.

This clonotype was observed many times. The rearrangement links TRBV6-5 to TRBJ2-2, with a tentative D call TRBD2 (5 bases). Trimming shortened V by 9 bases and J by 8 bases, and 13 bases separated the two germline ends. Germline V gives CDR1 MNHEY, CDR2 SVGAGI. There are 12 residues in the CDR3. CDR3 bases: TGTGCCAGATATACCGGGGAAGGGGAGCTGTTTTTT. Translation: CARYTGEGELFF.

This clonotype was counted ten times or more. The chain joins TRBV2 to TRBJ1-5, with 7 bases matching TRBD1. Germline CDR1 reads SNHLY; CDR2 reads FYNNEI. Trimming took 5 bases from V and 5 from J; bases not matched to a gene: 3. CDR3 length equals 13 residues. Written as DNA, the CDR3 is TGTGCCAGCAGTAACAGGGGAGATCAGCCCCAGCATTTT. Encoded protein: CASSNRGDQPQHF.

This clonotype was recorded at least ten times. The rearrangement uses TRBV6-2 or TRBV6-3 and TRBJ2-5; D gene ambiguous. The CDR3 contains 12 residues. Germline CDR1 is MNHEY and CDR2 is SVGEGT. V was trimmed by 8 bases and J by 4 bases, leaving 11 bases between them. The CDR3 protein is CASHGIPETQYF. The CDR3 DNA reads as TGTGCCAGCCATGGGATCCCAGAGACCCAGTACTTC.

This clonotype was found a few times. V and J are TRBV20-1 and TRBJ2-7; D remains unclear. The CDR3 runs to 14 residues. Germline CDR1 is DFQATT and CDR2 is SNEGSKA (reference sequence). Trimming removed 5 bases from V and 0 bases from J, with 14 bases in between. The CDR3 DNA is TGCAGTGCTCACCCCCCCAGGAGCTCCTACGAGCAGTACTTC. Translation gives CSAHPPRSSYEQYF.

The chain uses TRBV11-3 and TRBJ1-1; TRBD1 matches at 10 bases. The germline V gene has CDR1 SGHNT and CDR2 YENEEA. The CDR3 is 16 residues long. The junction had 8 bases not matched to a gene; V was cut back by 5 bases and J by 2 bases. The CDR3 spells CASSGQGDRANTEAFF. CDR3 sequence (DNA): TGTGCCAGCAGCGGACAGGGGGACAGGGCTAACACTGAAGCTTTCTTT. The variable domain in full, completed from reference TRBV11-3 and TRBJ1-1, reads EAGVVQSPRYKIIEKKQPVAFWCNPISGHNTLYWYLQNLGQGPELLIRYENEEAVDDSQLPKDRFSAERLKGVDSTLKIQPAELGDSAVYLCASSGQGDRANTEAFFGQGTRLTVV.

This clonotype has just a few counts. This chain connects TRBV28 to TRBJ1-1; 11 nucleotides match TRBD1. The CDR3 sequence is 18 residues long. After removal of 1 base from V and 4 bases from J, the junction contained 11 bases not matched to a gene. Germline-derived CDR1 and CDR2 are MDHEN and SYDVKM. The CDR3 sequence: CASSLYLISGQGGTEAFF. CDR3 DNA: TGTGCCAGCAGTTTATATTTGATCTCGGGACAGGGGGGCACTGAAGCTTTCTTT.

This clonotype was counted between two and nine times. The CDR3 region is CASSPAGTGVSGYTF. The CDR3 bases are TGCGCCAGCAGCCCGGCCGGGACAGGAGTTTCGGGCTACACCTTC. This chain joins TRBV4-1 and TRBJ1-2; TRBD1 matches 8 bases. Germline V gives CDR1 MGHRA, CDR2 YSYEKL. J was trimmed by 8 bases and V by 4 bases; bases with no gene match: 12. This CDR3 spans 15 amino acids.

This clonotype was counted at least ten times. V usage is TRBV11-2 and J usage is TRBJ2-5; possibly TRBD1 for D (5 bases). Germline CDR1 reads SGHAT; CDR2 reads FQNNGV. This CDR3 has 15 residues. Trimming shortened V by 3 bases and J by 4 bases, and 15 bases separated the two germline ends. The CDR3 loop is CASSFQGSRGETQYF. As DNA, the CDR3 is TGTGCCAGCAGCTTCCAGGGATCACGAGGAGAGACCCAGTACTTC.

The CDR3 here is CASTSGRLEQYF. The DNA for the CDR3 is TGTGCCAGCACTTCCGGCAGGCTCGAGCAGTACTTC. The chain combines TRBV28 with TRBJ2-7; no firm D call. CDR3 length: 12 amino acids. Germline V gene sequence: CDR1 MDHEN, CDR2 SYDVKM. V shed 7 bases and J shed 6 bases, with 13 bases lying between them.

This clonotype has a count of ten or more. This chain joins TRBV12-3 or TRBV12-4 and TRBJ2-1; weak D call: TRBD2 (6 bases). Trimming took off 4 bases at V and 9 bases at J, with 13 bases between the two ends. This CDR3 is 13 amino acids long. The DNA for the CDR3 is TGTGCCAGCAGTTCCCTGACTAGTTTTGAGCAGTTCTTC. Translating gives CASSSLTSFEQFF.

This clonotype has a handful of counts. V and J are TRBV24-1 and TRBJ1-1; 8 bases map to TRBD1. The CDR3 has 16 residues. Germline loops: CDR1 KGHDR, CDR2 SFDVKD. The J segment lost 1 base and the V segment lost 1 base, leaving 4 bases of the junction unmatched. CDR3 region: CATSDFDRGPNTEAFF. The CDR3 coding sequence is TGTGCCACCAGTGATTTCGACAGGGGCCCGAACACTGAAGCTTTCTTT.

Many counts were recorded for this clonotype. V is TRBV24-1 and J is TRBJ2-2; D remains ambiguous. The CDR3 consists of 14 residues. Trimming cost V 3 bases and J 6 bases, with 10 bases left between them. The germline gives CDR1 KGHDR, CDR2 SFDVKD. The chain's CDR3 is CATSDGWVAGELFF. The CDR3, as DNA: TGTGCCACCAGTGATGGCTGGGTGGCCGGGGAGCTGTTTTTT.

This clonotype turned up a few times. V is TRBV24-1 and J is TRBJ2-1, with D uncertain. CDR3 length equals 12 residues. V was pared by 4 bases and J by 10 bases, with 10 bases between. The V gene's germline CDR1 is KGHDR and CDR2 SFDVKD. In DNA form, the CDR3 reads TGTGCCACCAGTGACAGAAAATGGGAGCAGTTCTTC. Encoded protein: CATSDRKWEQFF.

The V and J genes are TRBV29-1 and TRBJ2-2; 7 bases are shared with TRBD2. From germline, CDR1 is SQVTM and CDR2 ANQGSEA. Trimming took 4 bases from V and 2 from J; bases not matched to a gene: 4. The CDR3 sequence is 14 residues long. CDR3: CSVGGRVNTGELFF. The CDR3 nucleotides read TGCAGCGTTGGGGGGAGGGTTAACACCGGGGAGCTGTTTTTT.

This clonotype has a count of ten or more. The chain employs TRBV5-1 and TRBJ2-5; D is uncertain. Germline values: CDR1 SGHRS, CDR2 YFSETQ. This CDR3 region has 13 residues. V lost 2 bases, J lost 7 bases, and 12 bases lay in between. Here the CDR3 reads CASSFLLDGTQYF. Here the CDR3 DNA reads TGCGCCAGCAGCTTCCTTCTAGATGGGACCCAGTACTTC.

This clonotype occurred many times. The rearrangement uses TRBV27 and TRBJ2-7; the D gene is possibly TRBD1 (6 bases). Germline CDR1 is MNHEY and CDR2 is SMNVEV (reference sequence). V lost 1 base and J lost 2, with 9 bases in between. The CDR3 totals 14 residues. For the CDR3, the DNA is TGTGCCAGCAGTTTATTCAGGGGTCCCTACGAGCAGTACTTC. This gives the protein CASSLFRGPYEQYF.

V and J are TRBV6-2 or TRBV6-3 and TRBJ1-5; D is possibly TRBD1 (6 bases). V dropped 5 bases and J dropped 2 bases, with 10 bases sitting between them. In germline, CDR1 is MNHEY, CDR2 SVGEGT. CDR3 size: 14 residues. The CDR3 loop is CASSPYRGNQPQHF. The CDR3 region has the DNA TGTGCCAGCAGTCCTTACAGGGGCAATCAGCCCCAGCATTTT.

This chain joins TRBV5-6 and TRBJ2-1, with 10 positions matching TRBD1. The CDR3 is 16 amino acids. Germline V gene lookup returns CDR1 SGHDT and CDR2 YYEEEE. The V and J ends lost 4 bases and 9 bases, in that order; junction bases with no gene match: 13. CDR3 coding DNA: TGTGCCAGCAGCCCGGGACAGGGGCAAGGATTTAGTGAGCAGTTCTTC. It specifies CASSPGQGQGFSEQFF. The full variable domain, rest sourced from reference TRBV5-6 and TRBJ2-1, is DAGVTQSPTHLIKTRGQQVTLRCSPKSGHDTVSWYQQALGQGPQFIFQYYEEEERQRGNFPDRFSGHQFPNYSSELNVNALLLGDSALYLCASSPGQGQGFSEQFFGPGTRLTVL.

This clonotype was recorded at least ten times. The rearrangement uses TRBV6-1 and TRBJ2-2; D gene uncertain. The CDR3 runs to 13 residues. Germline V gives CDR1 MNHNS, CDR2 SASEGT. Trimming took off 7 bases at V and 4 bases at J, with 10 bases between the two ends. The CDR3: CASNEVSTGELFF. The CDR3 region has the DNA TGTGCCAGCAACGAGGTTTCCACCGGGGAGCTGTTTTTT.

This clonotype was counted at least ten times. The junction does not match germline at one end; this may be a read error. V usage is TRBV5-1 and J usage is TRBJ2-7; no clear D gene. Looked up from germline, CDR1 is SGHRS and CDR2 is YFSETQ. The CDR3 extends over 12 amino acids. As DNA, the CDR3 is TGTGCCAGCAGTTTATCGGGTTACGAGCAGTACTTC. This translates into CASSLSGYEQYF.

This clonotype was picked up a small number of times. V and J are TRBV13 and TRBJ2-3; 8 bases match TRBD2. Trimming took 6 bases from V and 0 from J; bases not matched to a gene: 5. The CDR3 is 15 amino acids. Germline values: CDR1 PRHDT, CDR2 FYEKMQ (reference sequence). The CDR3 nucleotides are TGTGCCAGCAGACCACTAGCGGAAAGCACAGATACGCAGTATTTT. This sequence encodes CASRPLAESTDTQYF.